This TCR beta chain was found in a study of shared clonotypes between healthy human individuals. Study-wide results and caveats: Naive subsets, compared against memory subsets, generally had larger estimated richness values.

Profiling relied on immunoSEQ multiplex PCR, and the TCRdb table lists in-frame clones only, not all of them. The profile shows about 1 million clones, roughly 80% of them singletons. Concerning this clone: Antigen specificity is unknown. Different DNA sequences within this sample yield the same CDR3.

CD45RA-negative memory and CD45RA+ naive subsets were split from the CD4+ cells. This receptor was identified in a man between 18 and 35 years old in good health. Sequencing was carried out using memory CD4+ T cells sorted from blood. As for subset: CD45RA-negative fraction.

The CDR3 nucleotides read TGTGCCAGCAGCTTACCTGGAGGGCAAGAGACCCAGTACTTC. Translating gives CASSLPGGQETQYF. J is TRBJ2-5 and V is TRBV5-4; tentatively, D is TRBD2 (6 bases). Trimming pared 2 bases from V and 2 bases from J, leaving 10 bases between. Germline values: CDR1 SGHNT, CDR2 YYREEE (reference sequence). CDR3 size: 14 residues.